This TCR beta chain was recorded in a study of cytomegalovirus exposure and HLA in healthy donors. Study findings and constraints: For cytomegalovirus status, the classifier reportedly gave diagnoses with high specificity and sensitivity. Earlier analysis found most TCR beta V segments productive about 87% or about 30% of the time.

Worth noting for this clone: What it binds is not known.

PCR primers comprised 60 Vbeta and 13 Jbeta primers. Measured with immunoSEQ multiplex PCR; TCRdb has only the in-frame clones, and not every one. The repertoire holds 40,000 or so clones, with around 70% as singletons. The germline V gene has CDR1 SGHVS and CDR2 FNYEAQ. The V and J ends lost 4 bases and 6 bases respectively, with 10 bases between them. The CDR3 consists of 13 residues. The V gene is TRBV7-6, the J gene TRBJ1-5; D remains ambiguous. This clonotype was obtained from a man aged 25 to 40 in good health and CMV-seronegative. Sequenced: PBMCs. The CDR3 DNA reads as TGTGCCAGCAGCTCCCTCGGTGGTCAGCCCCAGCATTTT. Amino acids: CASSSLGGQPQHF.